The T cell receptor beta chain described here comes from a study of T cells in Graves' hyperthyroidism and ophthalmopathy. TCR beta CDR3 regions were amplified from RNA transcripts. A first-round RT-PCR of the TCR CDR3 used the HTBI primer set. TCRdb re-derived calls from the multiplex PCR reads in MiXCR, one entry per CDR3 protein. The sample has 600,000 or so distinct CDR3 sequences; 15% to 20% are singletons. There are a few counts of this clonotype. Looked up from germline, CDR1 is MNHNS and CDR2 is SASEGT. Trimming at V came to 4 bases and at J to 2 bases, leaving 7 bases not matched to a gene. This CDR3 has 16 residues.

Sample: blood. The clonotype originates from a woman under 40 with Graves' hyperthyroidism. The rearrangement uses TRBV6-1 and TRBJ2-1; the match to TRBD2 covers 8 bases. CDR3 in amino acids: CASSGESGLAYNEQFF. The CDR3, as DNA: TGTGCCAGCAGTGGAGAATCGGGACTAGCCTACAATGAGCAGTTCTTC.